This T cell receptor beta chain was sequenced in a study of tumor and adjacent non-tumor tissue in lung cancer. In regard to this clonotype: A clone one base away is much larger, so this may be a read error.

The germline gives CDR1 SGHNT, CDR2 YYREEE (reference sequence). This CDR3 spans 15 amino acids. RNA was extracted from bulk tissue without any cell sorting. A modified ARM-PCR protocol with three rounds of nested PCR amplified TCRbeta. One entry per CDR3 protein results from TCRdb running MiXCR on the multiplex PCR reads. The sample yields about 120,000 distinct CDR3 sequences, around three fifths seen once. The clonotype originates from a man aged 30 to 39 with non-small cell lung cancer. Material for sequencing was lung tumor tissue. V gene TRBV5-4 combines with J gene TRBJ1-4, with TRBD1 identical over 8 bases. The CDR3 sequence is CAGSSNRGVNEKLFF. CDR3 in DNA: TGTGCCGGCAGCTCCAACAGGGGGGTGAATGAAAAACTGTTTTTT.